The source of this T cell receptor (beta chain) is a study of spatial heterogeneity in lung cancer. Study-wide context: In raw reads, more than eight appearances on average were recorded for each unique TCR and UMI combination. Points from the study as a whole: Ubiquitous expanded tumor TCRs appeared in blood more at resection than follow-up.

This clonotype was counted many times. No antigen is known for it. In the library, each TCR cDNA molecule bore its own unique molecular identifier. TCRdb called the 5' RACE reads again in MiXCR, with one record for every CDR3 protein. This table holds around 60,000 distinct CDR3 sequences, 8% to 9% found once. Time point here: sample taken at primary tumor resection. No cell sorting; template was whole RNA from tumor, lung tissue or PBMC. The CDR3 is 13 residues long. Trimming cost V 5 bases and J 5 bases, with 10 bases left between them. CDR1 ENHRY and CDR2 SYGVKD come from the germline V gene. The sequencing used PBMCs, collected at surgery. This TCR came from a female donor with early-stage non-small cell lung cancer. The J gene is TRBJ2-1, the V gene TRBV10-3, with a possible D match to TRBD2 (6 bases). CDR3 residues: CAISPGLDNEQFF. The DNA of the CDR3 is TGTGCCATCAGTCCGGGACTTGACAATGAGCAGTTCTTC.